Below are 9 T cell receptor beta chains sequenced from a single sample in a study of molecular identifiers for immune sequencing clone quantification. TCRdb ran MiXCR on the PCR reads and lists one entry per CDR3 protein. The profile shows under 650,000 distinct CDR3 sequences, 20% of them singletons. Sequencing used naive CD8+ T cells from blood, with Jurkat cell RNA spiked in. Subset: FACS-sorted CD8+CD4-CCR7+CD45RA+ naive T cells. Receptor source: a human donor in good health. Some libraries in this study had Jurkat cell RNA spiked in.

The CDR3 DNA reads as TGTGCCAGCAGCGACGTCGGGACAGAAACCGGGGAGCTGTTTTTT. Its protein product is CASSDVGTETGELFF. The rearrangement links TRBV14 to TRBJ2-2, with TRBD1 matching over 7 bases. The germline gives CDR1 SGHDN, CDR2 FVKESK. The CDR3 loop spans 15 amino acids. The junction had 8 bases not matched to a gene; V was cut back by 5 bases and J by 5 bases.

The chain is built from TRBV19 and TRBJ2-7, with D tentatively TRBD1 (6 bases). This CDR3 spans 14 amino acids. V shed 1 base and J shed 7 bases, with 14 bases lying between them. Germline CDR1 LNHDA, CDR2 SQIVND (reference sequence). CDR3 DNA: TGTGCCAGTAGTATAGCGCAGGGGATGTGGGAGCAGTACTTC. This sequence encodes CASSIAQGMWEQYF.

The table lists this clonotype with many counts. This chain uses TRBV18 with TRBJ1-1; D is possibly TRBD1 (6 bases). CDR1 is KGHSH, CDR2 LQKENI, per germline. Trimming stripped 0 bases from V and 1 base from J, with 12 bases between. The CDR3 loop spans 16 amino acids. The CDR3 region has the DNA TGTGCCAGCTCACCACCGTGGCAGGGGTCGAACACTGAAGCTTTCTTT. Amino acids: CASSPPWQGSNTEAFF.

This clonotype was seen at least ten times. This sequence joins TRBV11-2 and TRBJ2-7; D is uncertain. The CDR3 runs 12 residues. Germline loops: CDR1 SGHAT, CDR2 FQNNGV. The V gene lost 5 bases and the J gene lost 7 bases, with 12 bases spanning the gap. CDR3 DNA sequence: TGTGCCAGCAGCCCGCAGCCTCTGGAGCAGTACTTC. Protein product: CASSPQPLEQYF.

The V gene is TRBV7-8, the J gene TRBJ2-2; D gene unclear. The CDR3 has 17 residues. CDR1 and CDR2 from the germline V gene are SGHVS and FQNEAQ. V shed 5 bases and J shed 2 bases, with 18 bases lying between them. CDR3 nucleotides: TGTGCCAGCAGCCCATCACCAGACATACAAAACACCGGGGAGCTGTTTTTT. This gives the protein CASSPSPDIQNTGELFF.

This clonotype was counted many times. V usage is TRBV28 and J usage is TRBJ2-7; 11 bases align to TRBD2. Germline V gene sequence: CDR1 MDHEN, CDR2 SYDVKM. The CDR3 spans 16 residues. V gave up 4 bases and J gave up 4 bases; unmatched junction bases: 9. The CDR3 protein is CASSSHLAGGAYEQYF. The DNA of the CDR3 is TGTGCCAGCAGTTCCCACCTAGCGGGAGGTGCGTACGAGCAGTACTTC.

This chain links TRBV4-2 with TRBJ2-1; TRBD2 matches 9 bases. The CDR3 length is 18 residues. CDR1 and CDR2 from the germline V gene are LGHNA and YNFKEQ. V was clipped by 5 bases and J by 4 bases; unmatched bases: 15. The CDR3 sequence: CASSVNREREVWYNEQFF. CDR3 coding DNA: TGTGCCAGCAGCGTAAACCGCGAGCGGGAGGTGTGGTACAATGAGCAGTTCTTC.

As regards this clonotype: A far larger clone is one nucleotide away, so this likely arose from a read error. CDR3 bases: TGTGCCTGCAGCTTTTCAGGGGTTCAAGAGACCCAGTACTTC. Its translation is CACSFSGVQETQYF. V and J are TRBV7-9 and TRBJ2-5; TRBD1 might be the D (6 bases). Germline loops: CDR1 SEHNR, CDR2 FQNEAQ (reference sequence). CDR3 length: 14 residues.

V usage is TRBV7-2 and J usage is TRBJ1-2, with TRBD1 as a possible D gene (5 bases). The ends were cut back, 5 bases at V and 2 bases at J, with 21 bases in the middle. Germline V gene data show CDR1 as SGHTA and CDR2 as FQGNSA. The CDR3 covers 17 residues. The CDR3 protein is CASSPTQGWRGNYGYTF. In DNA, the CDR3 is TGTGCCAGCAGCCCTACGCAGGGTTGGCGGGGAAACTATGGCTACACCTTC.